This TCR beta chain was captured in a study of cytomegalovirus exposure and HLA in healthy donors. This CDR3 contains 15 residues. Germline CDR1 PRHDT, CDR2 FYEKMQ (reference sequence). The V end was cut by 3 bases, the J end by 1 base, with 11 bases between. Libraries were prepared by immunoSEQ multiplex PCR; TCRdb keeps only in-frame clonotypes and omits some of them. The sample holds 190,000 or so clones; around 81% are singletons and the top ten take around 2.8%. This sequence originates from a woman between 18 and 29 years old in good health and CMV-seropositive. The sample was PBMCs. The J gene is TRBJ2-3, the V gene TRBV13, with a weak D call TRBD1 (6 bases). CDR3 sequence: CASSLDRSGTDTQYF. As DNA, the CDR3 is TGTGCCAGCAGCTTGGACAGAAGCGGCACAGATACGCAGTATTTT.